These 6 T cell receptor beta chains came from one sample sequenced in a study of blood T cells in healthy people across ages. The use of a sample-barcoded 5' primer and a J-beta primer mix characterized a second PCR of roughly 6 to 11 cycles. From the 5' RACE reads, TCRdb called clonotypes with MiXCR, one entry per CDR3 protein. This sample has about 700,000 distinct CDR3 sequences, with 32% found just once. The source material was blood. These TCRs come from a woman of 80 years or more in good health.

The chain carries TRBV7-2 and TRBJ2-5, with TRBD1 identical over 7 bases. This CDR3 has 17 amino acids. V shed 3 bases, J shed 2 bases, and the junction held 12 bases outside the gene matches. Germline lookup yields CDR1 SGHTA and CDR2 FQGNSA. The CDR3 spells CASSFRKGTQGQETQYF. The CDR3 bases are TGTGCCAGCAGCTTTAGAAAGGGCACACAGGGGCAAGAGACCCAGTACTTC.

As concerns this clonotype: The junction and the germline gene differ at one end; a read error may be behind it. The chain carries TRBV20-1 and TRBJ2-1; no clear D. The CDR3 is 10 amino acids. The germline gives CDR1 DFQATT, CDR2 SNEGSKA (reference sequence). In DNA, the CDR3 is TGCAGTGCCCACCTCAATAAGCAGTTCTTC. Translation: CSAHLNKQFF.

This chain uses TRBV29-1 with TRBJ2-1, with 12 bases aligning to TRBD2. Losses at the gene ends were 0 bases for V and 14 bases for J; bases not matched to a gene: 8. The CDR3 runs to 14 residues. Germline-derived CDR1 and CDR2 are SQVTM and ANQGSEA. CDR3 nucleotides: TGCAGCGTTGAAGATCTAGCGGGAGGGCCGGGGGAGTTCTTC. This sequence encodes CSVEDLAGGPGEFF.

The chain uses TRBV5-1 and TRBJ2-1, with 9 bases that match TRBD2. V lost 0 bases, J lost 11 bases, and 9 bases stayed unmatched. The CDR3 sequence is 15 residues long. The germline CDR1 and CDR2 sequences are SGHRS and YFSETQ. In DNA, the CDR3 is TGCGCCAGCAGCTTGGATTCTGGTAGCGGGGGTAAGCAGTTCTTC. This encodes CASSLDSGSGGKQFF. Full variable domain (missing parts from reference TRBV5-1 and TRBJ2-1): KAGVTQTPRYLIKTRGQQVTLSCSPISGHRSVSWYQQTPGQGLQFLFEYFSETQRNKGNFPGRFSGRQFSNSRSEMNVSTLELGDSALYLCASSLDSGSGGKQFFGPGTRLTVL.

Many counts were recorded for this clonotype. The gene calls are TRBV20-1 and TRBJ2-1; 7 bases fit TRBD1. Trimming cost V 6 bases and J 3 bases; bases outside gene matches: 11. The germline V gene has CDR1 DFQATT and CDR2 SNEGSKA (reference sequence). This CDR3 has 15 amino acids. This CDR3 reads CSAPPWTGDYNEQFF. The CDR3 DNA reads as TGCAGTGCGCCTCCTTGGACAGGCGACTACAATGAGCAGTTCTTC.

This clonotype showed up many times. The V gene is TRBV6-2 or TRBV6-3, the J gene TRBJ2-1; 13 nucleotides agree with TRBD2. The CDR3 extends over 17 amino acids. Losses at the gene ends were 5 bases for V and 0 bases for J; bases not matched to a gene: 4. From germline, CDR1 is MNHEY and CDR2 SVGEGT. The CDR3 region is CASSRLAGGSSYNEQFF. The CDR3 DNA reads as TGTGCCAGCAGTCGACTAGCGGGGGGTAGCTCCTACAATGAGCAGTTCTTC.